Listed below are T cell receptor beta chains from one sample, sequenced in a study of T cell changes during pregnancy in multiple sclerosis. The repertoire was sequenced with immunoSEQ multiplex PCR; TCRdb's copy has only in-frame clones and lacks some. The table records tens of thousands of clones, approximately 91% of them present only once. The sample was peripheral blood, taken in the first trimester of pregnancy. The receptors shown here come from a female donor with multiple sclerosis, enrolled in a pregnancy study. Each CDR3 is given with its conserved first and last residue. The D gene is left open where the match is weak. Only some rows state a clone size, as once, few, many or a class for expanded clones.

j_gene,d_gene,abundance,v_gene,CDR3aa,CDR3nt
TRBJ2-1,.,once,TRBV2,CASSSAQREQFF,TGTGCCAGCAGTTCGGCGCAGCGGGAGCAGTTCTTC
TRBJ2-2,TRBD2,few,TRBV30,CACPRASGGAGKLFF,TGTGCCTGCCCTCGGGCTAGCGGGGGGGCGGGTAAGCTGTTTTTT
TRBJ2-1,TRBD2,.,TRBV19,CASSFSGGFSNEQFF,TGTGCCAGTAGTTTTAGCGGGGGCTTTTCCAATGAGCAGTTCTTC
TRBJ1-5,.,.,TRBV9,CASSVGGGADQPQHF,TGTGCCAGCAGCGTAGGAGGAGGGGCGGATCAGCCCCAGCATTTT
TRBJ2-7,TRBD2,.,TRBV27,CASRSGLAGGYEQYF,TGTGCCAGCAGGTCCGGGTTAGCGGGAGGCTACGAGCAGTACTTC
TRBJ2-5,TRBD2,.,TRBV7-2,CASSPSGRAQYF,TGTGCCAGCAGCCCCAGTGGGAGGGCCCAGTACTTC
TRBJ1-5,.,.,TRBV28,CASSPRGGKANQPQHF,TGTGCCAGCAGCCCGCGGGGGGGTAAGGCGAATCAGCCCCAGCATTTT
TRBJ2-7,.,.,TRBV30,CAWSVGQTYEQYF,TGTGCCTGGAGTGTTGGACAGACCTACGAGCAGTACTTC
TRBJ2-1,TRBD2,.,TRBV7-3,CASSLLASGYNEQFF,TGTGCCAGCAGCCTGCTGGCTAGCGGATACAATGAGCAGTTCTTC
TRBJ1-2,.,.,TRBV7-2,CASSLEGGALRGYTF,TGTGCCAGCAGCTTAGAGGGGGGGGCTCTACGTGGCTACACCTTC
TRBJ1-1,.,.,TRBV6-1,CASSLREGNTEAFF,TGTGCCAGCAGCCTGCGGGAGGGTAACACTGAAGCTTTCTTT
TRBJ2-1,TRBD2,.,TRBV5-4,CATAPPGGGEFF,TGTGCCACCGCCCCTCCGGGGGGAGGAGAGTTCTTC
TRBJ1-2,TRBD1,.,TRBV18,CASSPSRTGYNYGYTF,TGTGCCAGCTCACCTTCGAGGACAGGTTATAACTATGGCTACACCTTC
TRBJ1-2,.,.,TRBV27,CASSFSGYGGGQRNYGYTF,TGTGCCAGCAGTTTTTCGGGGTATGGCGGAGGACAGCGTAACTATGGCTACACCTTC
TRBJ2-1,TRBD2,few,TRBV7-3,CASSLNPGTSIDEQFF,TGTGCCAGCAGCCTAAACCCCGGGACTAGCATCGATGAGCAGTTCTTC
TRBJ2-1,TRBD2,.,TRBV7-3,CASSARLTSGGHNEQFF,TGTGCCAGCAGCGCCAGACTGACTAGCGGGGGCCACAATGAGCAGTTCTTC
TRBJ2-2,.,.,TRBV5-4,CASSLQGLNTGELFF,TGTGCCAGCAGTCTCCAGGGGCTTAACACCGGGGAGCTGTTTTTT
TRBJ2-5,.,.,TRBV9,CASSVWRGPETQYF,TGTGCCAGCAGCGTATGGCGGGGGCCGGAGACCCAGTACTTC
TRBJ1-4,TRBD1,.,TRBV28,CASSFLTGGREKLFF,TGTGCCAGCAGTTTCTTAACAGGGGGTCGCGAAAAACTGTTTTTT
TRBJ1-5,TRBD1,.,TRBV9,CASRRWDSRQPQHF,TGTGCCAGCAGACGATGGGACAGTCGCCAGCCCCAGCATTTT
TRBJ2-2,TRBD1,.,TRBV4-1,CASSPTGQGNAGELFF,TGCGCCAGCAGCCCCACGGGACAGGGTAACGCCGGGGAGCTGTTTTTT
TRBJ2-3,TRBD2,.,TRBV4-2,CASSRDYGTDTQYF,TGTGCCAGCAGCCGGGACTATGGCACAGATACGCAGTATTTT
TRBJ2-1,TRBD2,.,TRBV5-1,CASSLRGLAGIVGYNEQFF,TGCGCCAGCAGCTTGAGAGGACTAGCGGGTATTGTTGGGTACAATGAGCAGTTCTTC
TRBJ2-7,TRBD2,.,TRBV10-3,CAIGRGDSYEQYF,TGTGCCATCGGTCGGGGGGACTCCTACGAGCAGTACTTC
TRBJ1-2,.,.,TRBV7-3,CASSLGGGGYGYTF,TGTGCCAGCAGCTTAGGGGGGGGAGGCTATGGCTACACCTTC
TRBJ1-4,.,.,TRBV19,CASSWEKGRSTPTNEKLFF,TGTGCCAGTAGTTGGGAGAAAGGACGGAGCACCCCTACTAATGAAAAACTGTTTTTT
TRBJ2-7,TRBD1,.,TRBV5-1,CASSYGTVSGEQYF,TGCGCCAGCAGCTACGGGACAGTGTCGGGCGAGCAGTACTTC
TRBJ2-2,.,.,TRBV6-1,CASRLEVNTGELFF,TGTGCCAGCAGGTTAGAGGTGAACACCGGGGAGCTGTTTTTT
TRBJ2-1,TRBD1,.,TRBV7-3,CASSLTGTGAAYNEQFF,TGTGCCAGCAGCTTAACTGGGACAGGGGCAGCCTACAATGAGCAGTTCTTC
TRBJ2-1,.,.,TRBV4-3,CASSQDQSHSNEQFF,TGCGCCAGCAGCCAAGATCAGTCACACAGTAATGAGCAGTTCTTC
TRBJ1-6,TRBD1,.,TRBV28,CASRSQTGGNSPLHF,TGTGCCAGCAGAAGCCAGACAGGGGGCAATTCACCCCTCCACTTT
TRBJ1-2,TRBD1,.,TRBV19,CATRDSADYGYTF,TGTGCCACCCGGGACAGCGCCGACTATGGCTACACCTTC
TRBJ1-2,.,.,TRBV7-2,CASSLATENYGYTF,TGTGCCAGCAGCTTAGCCACAGAAAACTATGGCTACACCTTC
TRBJ1-1,.,.,TRBV7-3,CASSFGGPFTEAFF,TGTGCCAGCAGCTTCGGGGGGCCGTTCACTGAAGCTTTCTTT
TRBJ1-5,TRBD1,few,TRBV28,CASSFERGGYSQPQHF,TGTGCCAGCAGTTTCGAACGAGGGGGCTACAGTCAGCCCCAGCATTTT
TRBJ2-7,TRBD1,.,TRBV9,CASSVGTGGSYEQYF,TGTGCCAGCAGCGTAGGGACAGGGGGCTCCTACGAGCAGTACTTC
TRBJ2-1,TRBD1,.,TRBV27,CASSPDRAGYNEQFF,TGTGCCAGCAGCCCAGACAGGGCAGGCTACAATGAGCAGTTCTTC
TRBJ2-1,.,.,TRBV7-3,CASSPGSYNEQFF,TGTGCCAGCAGCCCCGGGTCTTACAATGAGCAGTTCTTC
TRBJ1-1,.,.,TRBV5-6,CASSQAWESMNTEAFF,TGTGCCAGCAGCCAAGCTTGGGAGTCCATGAACACTGAAGCTTTCTTT
TRBJ1-1,.,few,TRBV9,CASSVDTNTEAFF,TGTGCCAGCAGCGTAGACACGAACACTGAAGCTTTCTTT
TRBJ1-4,TRBD1,once,TRBV27,CASSSRQGWGEKLFF,TGTGCCAGCAGTTCTAGACAGGGGTGGGGTGAAAAACTGTTTTTT
TRBJ1-5,.,.,TRBV7-2,CASSQSDPQPQHF,TGTGCCAGCAGCCAGAGCGACCCGCAGCCCCAGCATTTT
TRBJ1-1,.,.,TRBV19,CASSIIQGGPETEAFF,TGTGCCAGTAGTATAATACAGGGAGGGCCGGAAACTGAAGCTTTCTTT
TRBJ1-1,.,.,TRBV2,CASSHWTVSMNTEAFF,TGTGCCAGCAGTCATTGGACAGTCTCCATGAACACTGAAGCTTTCTTT
TRBJ2-7,.,.,TRBV7-3,CASSLTRVDEQYF,TGTGCCAGCAGCTTAACCAGGGTAGACGAGCAGTACTTC
TRBJ2-7,.,.,TRBV27,CASSTTGTAYEQYF,TGTGCCAGCAGTACGACGGGAACCGCCTACGAGCAGTACTTC
TRBJ1-1,.,.,TRBV5-1,CASSADRQLLNF,TGCGCCAGCAGCGCGGACAGACAGCTATTAAACTTT
TRBJ2-2,TRBD1,.,TRBV9,CASSAHRGSGELFF,TGTGCCAGCAGCGCCCACAGGGGCTCCGGGGAGCTGTTTTTT
TRBJ2-3,TRBD2,.,TRBV7-2,CASSTGTSADTQYF,TGTGCCAGCAGCACCGGGACTAGCGCAGATACGCAGTATTTT
TRBJ2-7,.,.,TRBV28,CASSLDFSYEQYF,TGTGCCAGCAGTTTGGACTTTTCCTACGAGCAGTACTTC
TRBJ1-3,.,.,TRBV5-1,CASSLTGKSGNTIYF,TGCGCCAGCAGCTTGACCGGGAAATCTGGAAACACCATATATTTT
TRBJ2-7,.,.,TRBV6-5,CASSYSDKSYEQYF,TGTGCCAGCAGTTACTCGGACAAATCCTACGAGCAGTACTTC
TRBJ1-5,TRBD1,.,TRBV6-5,CASSEGANQPQHF,TGTGCCAGCAGTGAGGGGGCAAATCAGCCCCAGCATTTT
TRBJ2-3,TRBD2,.,TRBV4-2,CASSQEMGGSGGGWSDTQYF,TGTGCCAGCAGCCAAGAGATGGGGGGAAGTGGCGGGGGGTGGTCAGATACGCAGTATTTT